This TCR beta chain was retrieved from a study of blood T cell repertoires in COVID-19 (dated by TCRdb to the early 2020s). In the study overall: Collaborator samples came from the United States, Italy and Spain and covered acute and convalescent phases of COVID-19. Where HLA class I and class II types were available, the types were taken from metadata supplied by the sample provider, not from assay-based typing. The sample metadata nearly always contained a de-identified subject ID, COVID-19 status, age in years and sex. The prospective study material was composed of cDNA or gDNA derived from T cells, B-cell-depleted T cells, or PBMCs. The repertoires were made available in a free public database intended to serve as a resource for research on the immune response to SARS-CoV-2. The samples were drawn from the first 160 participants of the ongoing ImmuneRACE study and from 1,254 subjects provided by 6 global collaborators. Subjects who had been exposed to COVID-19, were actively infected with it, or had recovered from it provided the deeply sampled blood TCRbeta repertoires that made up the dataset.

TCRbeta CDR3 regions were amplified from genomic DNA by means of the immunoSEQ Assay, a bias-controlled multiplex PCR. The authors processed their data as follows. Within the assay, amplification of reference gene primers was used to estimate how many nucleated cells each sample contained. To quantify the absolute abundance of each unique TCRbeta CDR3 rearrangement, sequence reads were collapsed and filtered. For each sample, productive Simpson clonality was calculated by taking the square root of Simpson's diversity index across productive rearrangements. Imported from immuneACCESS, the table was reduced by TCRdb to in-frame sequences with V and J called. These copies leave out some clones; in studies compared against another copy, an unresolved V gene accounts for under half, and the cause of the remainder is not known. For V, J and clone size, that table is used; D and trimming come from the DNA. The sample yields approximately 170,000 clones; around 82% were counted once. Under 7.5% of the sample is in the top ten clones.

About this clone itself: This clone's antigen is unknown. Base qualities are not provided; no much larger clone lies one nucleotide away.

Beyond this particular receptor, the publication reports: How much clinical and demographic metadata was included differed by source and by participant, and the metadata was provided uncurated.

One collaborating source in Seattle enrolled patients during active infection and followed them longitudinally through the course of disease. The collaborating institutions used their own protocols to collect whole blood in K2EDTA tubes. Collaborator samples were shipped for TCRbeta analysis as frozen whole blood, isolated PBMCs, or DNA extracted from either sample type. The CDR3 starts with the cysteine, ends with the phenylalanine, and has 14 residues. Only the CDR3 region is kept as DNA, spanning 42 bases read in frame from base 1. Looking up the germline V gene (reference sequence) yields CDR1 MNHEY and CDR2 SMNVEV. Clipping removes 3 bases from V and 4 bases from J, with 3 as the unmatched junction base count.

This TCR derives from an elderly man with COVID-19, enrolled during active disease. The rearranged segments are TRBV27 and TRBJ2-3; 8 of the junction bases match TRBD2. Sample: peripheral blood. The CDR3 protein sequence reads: CASSFSGGADTQYF. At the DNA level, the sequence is TGTGCCAGCAGTTTCTCGGGGGGGGCAGATACGCAGTATTTT.